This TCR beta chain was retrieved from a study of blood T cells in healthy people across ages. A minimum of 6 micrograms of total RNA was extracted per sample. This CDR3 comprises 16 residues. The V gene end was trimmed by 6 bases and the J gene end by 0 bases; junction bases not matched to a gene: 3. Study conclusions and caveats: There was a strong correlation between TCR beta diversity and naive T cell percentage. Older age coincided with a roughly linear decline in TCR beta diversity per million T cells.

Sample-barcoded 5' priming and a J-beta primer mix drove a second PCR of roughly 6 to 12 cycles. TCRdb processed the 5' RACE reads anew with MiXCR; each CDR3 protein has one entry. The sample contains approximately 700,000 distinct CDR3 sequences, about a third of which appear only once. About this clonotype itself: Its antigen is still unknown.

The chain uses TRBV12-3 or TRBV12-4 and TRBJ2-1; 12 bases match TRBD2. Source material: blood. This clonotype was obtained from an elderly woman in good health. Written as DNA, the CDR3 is TGTGCCAGCAGCCCTAGCGGGAGGGACTCCTACAATGAGCAGTTCTTC. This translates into CASSPSGRDSYNEQFF.